These 17 T cell receptor beta chains came from one sample sequenced in a study of blood T cell repertoires in COVID-19. Only in-frame clones appear in the TCRdb table, and some are missing; sequencing was by immunoSEQ multiplex PCR. The table has 160,000 or so clones, under 95% seen once; the top ten hold roughly 2.3%. The sequenced sample consisted of peripheral blood. The receptors shown here come from a young man with acute or convalescent COVID-19.

The chain recombines TRBV5-1 with TRBJ2-5, with a tentative D call TRBD2 (6 bases). The V end lost 7 bases, the J end lost 2 bases, and 18 bases lay between the germline ends. Germline V gene sequence: CDR1 SGHRS, CDR2 YFSETQ. The CDR3 consists of 15 residues. The CDR3: CASGEGGFQQETQYF. CDR3 nucleotide sequence: TGCGCCAGCGGGGAAGGAGGGTTTCAGCAAGAGACCCAGTACTTC.

DNA of the CDR3: TGTGCCAGCAGCGTAGGGGACAGCACTAACTATGGCTACACCTTC. Its protein is CASSVGDSTNYGYTF. This chain uses TRBV9 with TRBJ1-2; 7 bases align to TRBD1. CDR3 length equals 15 residues. V shed 0 bases and J 0 bases; nucleotides not matched to a gene: 2. Germline V gene data show CDR1 as SGDLS and CDR2 as YYNGEE.

The CDR3 loop reads CASSFTSGIRSYNEQFF. As DNA, the CDR3 is TGCGCCAGCAGCTTTACTAGCGGGATTCGGTCCTACAATGAGCAGTTCTTC. This chain links TRBV5-1 with TRBJ2-1; 10 nucleotides align to TRBD2. V trimming: 2 bases; J trimming: 1 base; junction bases outside the gene matches: 6. The CDR3 consists of 17 residues. The germline CDR1 and CDR2 sequences are SGHRS and YFSETQ.

For this clone: Other DNA sequences in the sample encode the same CDR3. The chain is built from TRBV5-1 and TRBJ2-7, with TRBD1 identical over 11 bases. Germline lookup yields CDR1 SGHRS and CDR2 YFSETQ. CDR3 length: 14 amino acids. Trimming removed 7 bases from V and 2 bases from J; junction bases left unmatched: 5. In DNA form, the CDR3 reads TGCGCCAGCTCCCTGGGACAGGGGGCCTACGAGCAGTACTTC. Translated: CASSLGQGAYEQYF.

This chain links TRBV3-1 (or the pseudogene TRBV3-2) with TRBJ2-3, with TRBD1 matching 8 bases. CDR1 is LGHDT, CDR2 YNNKEL, per germline (reference sequence). V was pared by 4 bases and J by 5 bases, with 8 bases of the junction left unmatched. This CDR3 is built from 15 residues. CDR3 residues: CASSPWTGLGDTQYF. CDR3 DNA sequence: TGTGCCAGCAGCCCCTGGACAGGGCTAGGAGATACGCAGTATTTT.

The chain employs TRBV27 and TRBJ1-6; D gene ambiguous. This CDR3 comprises 12 residues. With 2 bases removed from V and 7 bases from J, the gap between germline ends came to 3 bases. Germline CDR1 reads MNHEY; CDR2 reads SMNVEV (reference sequence). The CDR3 loop is CASSLPNSPLHF. Written as DNA, the CDR3 is TGTGCCAGCAGTTTACCGAATTCACCCCTCCACTTT.

The rearrangement uses TRBV6-6 and TRBJ1-1; TRBD1 might be the D (5 bases). CDR3 length: 13 residues. Trimming removed 6 bases at V and 1 base at J, with 9 bases between. Germline CDR1 is MNHNY and CDR2 is SVGAGI (reference sequence). This chain's CDR3 is CASSQRGNTEAFF. CDR3 nucleotides: TGTGCCAGCAGCCAAAGGGGGAACACTGAAGCTTTCTTT.

The V call is TRBV5-1, the J call TRBJ2-1; D is possibly TRBD1 (6 bases). The CDR3 is made up of 17 amino acids. Per the germline V gene, CDR1 is SGHRS and CDR2 is YFSETQ. V was shortened by 4 bases and J by 1 base, with 18 bases between the two germline ends. This chain's CDR3 is CASSLLTAGASYNEQFF. DNA for the CDR3: TGCGCCAGCAGCCTGCTTACGGCAGGGGCGTCCTACAATGAGCAGTTCTTC.

J is TRBJ2-5 and V is TRBV9; no firm D call. V was trimmed by 6 bases and J by 13 bases, leaving 13 bases between them. The length of the CDR3 is 10 residues. CDR1 is SGDLS and CDR2 is YYNGEE in the germline V gene. This CDR3 is CASTQTLLYF. The CDR3 DNA is TGTGCCAGCACACAGACGCTGCTGTACTTC.

CDR3 sequence (DNA): TGTGCCAGTAGTCCCGGGACAGGGGGCAAGGGCACTGAAGCTTTCTTT. It yields the protein CASSPGTGGKGTEAFF. The chain combines TRBV19 with TRBJ1-1, with 12 bases fitting TRBD1. CDR1 LNHDA and CDR2 SQIVND come from the germline V gene (reference sequence). With V trimmed by 5 bases and J by 4 bases, 8 bases remained unmatched. The CDR3 sequence is 16 residues long.

V usage is TRBV14 and J usage is TRBJ2-1; the D gene is possibly TRBD2 (5 bases). Trimming left V 0 bases short and J 7 bases short, with 7 bases between. CDR1 SGHDN and CDR2 FVKESK come from the germline V gene. CDR3 length: 13 amino acids. The CDR3 loop is CASSQDRGNEQFF. CDR3 DNA sequence: TGTGCCAGCAGCCAAGATCGAGGGAATGAGCAGTTCTTC.

CDR3 sequence: CASSGQGARNEKLFF. The CDR3 bases are TGTGCCAGCAGCGGACAGGGGGCACGGAATGAAAAACTGTTTTTT. The genes are TRBV11-2 and TRBJ1-4, with 11 bases lining up with TRBD1. Per germline, CDR1 SGHAT and CDR2 FQNNGV. With V trimmed by 5 bases and J by 5 bases, 4 bases remained unmatched. The CDR3 is 15 amino acids. Variable domain in full (rest from reference TRBV11-2 and TRBJ1-4): EAGVAQSPRYKIIEKRQSVAFWCNPISGHATLYWYQQILGQGPKLLIQFQNNGVVDDSQLPKDRFSAERLKGVDSTLKIQPAKLEDSAVYLCASSGQGARNEKLFFGSGTQLSVL.

This chain connects TRBV11-2 to TRBJ1-4; 7 bases are a match to TRBD1. The CDR3 loop spans 15 amino acids. V was clipped by 5 bases and J by 8 bases; unmatched bases: 11. Germline lookup yields CDR1 SGHAT and CDR2 FQNNGV. The CDR3 DNA follows: TGTGCCAGCAGCGACTCCCGACAGGGTTGGGAAAAACTGTTTTTT. It translates to CASSDSRQGWEKLFF. The full variable domain, rest sourced from reference TRBV11-2 and TRBJ1-4, is EAGVAQSPRYKIIEKRQSVAFWCNPISGHATLYWYQQILGQGPKLLIQFQNNGVVDDSQLPKDRFSAERLKGVDSTLKIQPAKLEDSAVYLCASSDSRQGWEKLFFGSGTQLSVL.

This sequence joins TRBV29-1 and TRBJ2-2; 7 nucleotides align to TRBD2. J gave up 4 bases and V 6 bases, and 11 bases lay outside the gene matches. The CDR3 runs to 15 residues. From germline, CDR1 is SQVTM and CDR2 ANQGSEA. The CDR3 protein is CSVLSAGEPTGELFF. DNA for the CDR3: TGCAGCGTATTGTCCGCGGGGGAACCCACCGGGGAGCTGTTTTTT.

This clone has only one observation. The chain employs TRBV6-8 and TRBJ1-5; D not certain. V was clipped by 0 bases and J by 2 bases, with 14 bases between them. Germline CDR1 and CDR2: MNHGY and SAAAGT. The CDR3 runs 17 residues. The CDR3 sequence is CASSYSITEGGNQPQHF. Written as DNA, the CDR3 is TGTGCCAGCAGTTACTCGATAACGGAGGGTGGCAATCAGCCCCAGCATTTT.

V usage is TRBV4-1 and J usage is TRBJ1-4, with a tentative D call TRBD1 (6 bases). V dropped 4 bases and J dropped 4 bases, with 10 bases sitting between them. The CDR3 length is 14 residues. Looked up from germline, CDR1 is MGHRA and CDR2 is YSYEKL. The CDR3 protein is CASSLTGLNEKLFF. Written as DNA, the CDR3 is TGCGCCAGCAGCCTGACAGGCCTTAATGAAAAACTGTTTTTT.

This chain connects TRBV19 to TRBJ1-5; possible D gene TRBD1, 6 bases. The germline V gene has CDR1 LNHDA and CDR2 SQIVND (reference sequence). CDR3 length: 15 residues. V dropped 1 base and J dropped 7 bases, with 14 bases sitting between them. The CDR3 DNA reads TGTGCCAGTAGTATAGTCTCAGGGGAAGACCAGCCCCAGCATTTT. The encoded protein is CASSIVSGEDQPQHF.